This TCR beta chain derives from a study of shared clonotypes between healthy human individuals. Using immunoSEQ multiplex PCR, the repertoire was profiled, and TCRdb retains in-frame clones only, with some absent. The table has about 700,000 clones, roughly nine tenths seen once; the top ten hold roughly 24%. The CDR3 contains 14 residues. V lost 3 bases, J lost 7 bases, and 5 bases stayed unmatched. Looked up from germline, CDR1 is MDHEN and CDR2 is SYDVKM. Selected positively for CCR7 and CD45RO-negative, naive CD8 cells excluded terminally differentiated effector memory CD45RA+ cells. Healthy HIV-negative adults without recent acute infections or vaccinations served as donors. On this clone itself: Its antigen is as yet unknown.

Whole-study findings and limits: The researchers took only blood, and tissue repertoires probably look different. For naive CD4 cells, roughly 5% of clonotypes were shared across a handful of donors.

Sample: naive CD8+ T cells sorted from blood. The origin of this receptor is a man aged 25-40 years in good health. The J gene is TRBJ2-2, the V gene TRBV28, with 7 bases aligning to TRBD1. The CDR3 reads CASSLTTGVGELFF. DNA for the CDR3: TGTGCCAGCAGTTTGACCACAGGGGTCGGGGAGCTGTTTTTT.